The 25 T cell receptor delta chains reported below all come from one sample, sequenced in a study of gamma-delta chains in newborns, infants, children. TCRdb re-analyzed the reads via CATT. This table has 9,200 or so delta-chain clones, around 21% appearing once. Sequenced: blood. Receptor source: a child who was a newborn, infant or young child, either healthy, febrile or measles-vaccinated (not recorded which).

This clone was seen only a few times. A much larger clone is a single base away; this may be a read error. The chain employs TRDV2 and TRDJ1, with D possibly TRDD3 on 6 matching bases. Germline CDR1 GEAIGNYY, CDR2 EKD. Trimming pared 1 base from V and 2 bases from J, leaving 16 bases between. The CDR3 is 16 amino acids. For the CDR3, the DNA is TGTGCCTGTGACACTTTGGAGGATACATGGACCGATAAACTCATCTTT. This encodes CACDTLEDTWTDKLIF.

The chain is built from TRDV2 and TRDJ1; 9 nucleotides align to TRDD3. CDR1 and CDR2 from the germline V gene are GEAIGNYY and EKD. Trimming took 3 bases from V and 1 from J; bases not matched to a gene: 8. The CDR3 covers 16 residues. The CDR3 protein is CACDEILGELTDKLIF. The CDR3 DNA reads TGTGCCTGTGACGAGATACTGGGGGAACTCACCGATAAACTCATCTTT.

On this clone: Other nucleotide sequences from this sample produce the same CDR3. The genes are TRDV2 and TRDJ3; D may match TRDD1 or TRDD3 (6 bases each). Trimming pared 3 bases from V and 0 bases from J, leaving 29 bases between. CDR3 length: 23 amino acids. Germline V gene lookup returns CDR1 GEAIGNYY and CDR2 EKD. The CDR3 here is CACDEIPSAWGIPRSWDTRQMFF. The CDR3 DNA follows: TGTGCCTGTGACGAAATACCCTCGGCCTGGGGAATCCCCCGCTCCTGGGACACCCGACAGATGTTTTTC.

This clone was detected only a few times. This rearrangement joins TRDV2 to TRDJ1; the D is unclear. Trimming removed 2 bases from V and 0 bases from J, with 21 bases in between. This CDR3 is 18 amino acids long. Germline CDR1 GEAIGNYY, CDR2 EKD. CDR3 region: CACDIVSGQPKYTDKLIF. The CDR3 nucleotides read TGTGCCTGTGACATCGTGTCGGGACAACCTAAGTACACCGATAAACTCATCTTT.

This clone was detected only a few times. The chain couples TRDV2 to TRDJ3, with 10 bases identical to TRDD3. Germline values: CDR1 GEAIGNYY, CDR2 EKD. The CDR3 extends over 22 amino acids. After removal of 0 bases from V and 0 bases from J, the junction contained 13 bases not matched to a gene. The CDR3 loop reads CACDTVTLLGDYLSWDTRQMFF. The DNA for the CDR3 is TGTGCCTGTGACACCGTTACCTTACTGGGGGATTATCTCTCCTGGGACACCCGACAGATGTTTTTC.

This clone has just a few counts. The CDR3 region is CACLPLENTDKLIF. The DNA for the CDR3 is TGTGCCTGCCTTCCCCTAGAGAACACCGATAAACTCATCTTT. The chain couples TRDV2 to TRDJ1, with D tentatively TRDD2 (6 bases). V lost 7 bases, J lost 0 bases, and 14 bases lay in between. The germline V gene has CDR1 GEAIGNYY and CDR2 EKD. The CDR3 contains 14 residues.

This clone was seen only a few times. This chain uses TRDV2 with TRDJ1; 8 positions agree with TRDD3. Germline V gene data show CDR1 as GEAIGNYY and CDR2 as EKD. J lost 1 base, V lost 3 bases, and 18 bases had no gene match. The CDR3 covers 19 residues. This CDR3 is CACDPVGTGGHLGTDKLIF. The CDR3 nucleotides read TGTGCCTGTGACCCCGTAGGTACTGGGGGCCATTTGGGCACCGATAAACTCATCTTT.

As for this clone: A read error is likely here: a far larger clone is one base away. The genes are TRDV2 and TRDJ2, with TRDD2 matching over 8 bases. The CDR3 covers 23 residues. Germline CDR1 and CDR2: GEAIGNYY and EKD. V gave up 4 bases and J gave up 3 bases; unmatched junction bases: 30. Here the CDR3 DNA reads TGTGCCTGTGATCCGCTTCCTACGGCTGCTGGGGACGACACGCCGGCGATGACAGCACAACTCTTCTTT. Its translation is CACDPLPTAAGDDTPAMTAQLFF.

This clone is judged medium-sized. The rearrangement joins TRDV2 to TRDJ2, with unresolved D. The germline V gene has CDR1 GEAIGNYY and CDR2 EKD. The germline V and J ends were trimmed by 0 bases and 0 bases, with 16 bases remaining between them. This CDR3 has 18 residues. The CDR3 nucleotides read TGTGCCTGTGACACCGTGTCAACAGGAAAAGCTTTGACAGCACAACTCTTCTTT. This encodes CACDTVSTGKALTAQLFF.

The sample holds a few counts of this clone. A far larger clone is off by one base, so a read error is likely. The chain carries TRDV2 and TRDJ2; 8 nucleotides align to TRDD3. Germline CDR1 and CDR2: GEAIGNYY and EKD. Trimming cost V 3 bases and J 0 bases; bases outside gene matches: 14. This CDR3 comprises 19 residues. The CDR3 spells CACDEVLGGTSALTAQLFF. For the CDR3, the DNA is TGTGCCTGTGACGAAGTACTGGGGGGTACCAGTGCTTTGACAGCACAACTCTTCTTT.

The genes are TRDV2 and TRDJ1; 8 nucleotides agree with TRDD3. The V gene's germline CDR1 is GEAIGNYY and CDR2 EKD. The V and J ends lost 0 bases and 0 bases, in that order; junction bases with no gene match: 20. This CDR3 region has 21 residues. In DNA form, the CDR3 reads TGTGCCTGTGACACCGTCCGCGCTGGGGGAGACGGGGCAGAATACACCGATAAACTCATCTTT. As protein: CACDTVRAGGDGAEYTDKLIF.

In its sample, this clone ranks as medium-sized. Other DNA sequences from this sample encode an identical CDR3 as well. This chain joins TRDV2 and TRDJ2, with 8 bases aligning to TRDD3. This CDR3 is built from 19 residues. The trim removed 0 bases at V and 0 bases at J, leaving 11 bases unmatched. Germline V gene sequence: CDR1 GEAIGNYY, CDR2 EKD. The CDR3 spells CACDTVRTGGPALTAQLFF. The CDR3 DNA sequence: TGTGCCTGTGACACCGTTCGTACTGGGGGTCCTGCTTTGACAGCACAACTCTTCTTT.

In this sample, this clone is medium-sized. Other nucleotide sequences from this sample produce the same CDR3. The rearrangement joins TRDV2 to TRDJ1; no firm D call. Germline assignment: CDR1 GEAIGNYY and CDR2 EKD. V lost 3 bases, J lost 7 bases, and 32 bases lay in between. CDR3 size: 19 residues. In DNA, the CDR3 is TGTGCCTGTGACGGTGTGGCCTCAGGTCGTTCCCATCCCTCAACTAAACTCATCTTT. Its translation is CACDGVASGRSHPSTKLIF.

Concerning this clone itself: Just one base apart from a much larger clone, this may be a read error. CDR3 bases: TGTGCCTGTGACACCGTACACCGCCCGGGGTGGGGCCTAGCGGCCGATAAACTCATCTTT. Its protein product is CACDTVHRPGWGLAADKLIF. The V call is TRDV2, the J call TRDJ1; D is possibly TRDD3 (5 bases). The CDR3 extends over 20 amino acids. Looked up from germline, CDR1 is GEAIGNYY and CDR2 is EKD. V lost 0 bases and J 3 bases, leaving 28 bases between the germline ends.

In the case of this clone: A read error may explain this, as a much larger clone is one base away. This rearrangement joins TRDV2 to TRDJ1; 8 nucleotides match TRDD3. The length of the CDR3 is 14 residues. Germline V gives CDR1 GEAIGNYY, CDR2 EKD. The V segment lost 2 bases and the J segment 3 bases; nucleotides outside the gene matches: 4. DNA for the CDR3: TGTGCCTGTGACATAATGGGGGATTCCGATAAACTCATCTTT. This gives the protein CACDIMGDSDKLIF.

This chain uses TRDV2 with TRDJ1, with 9 bases aligning to TRDD3. The germline gives CDR1 GEAIGNYY, CDR2 EKD. The CDR3 contains 18 residues. J gave up 0 bases and V 3 bases, and 13 bases lay outside the gene matches. CDR3 bases: TGTGCCTGTGACGACCTACTGGGGATACGGGGGTACACCGATAAACTCATCTTT. This codes for CACDDLLGIRGYTDKLIF.

This clone was detected only a few times. The V gene is TRDV2, the J gene TRDJ3, with TRDD3 identical over 9 bases. The CDR3 totals 21 residues. Trimming removed 0 bases from V and 0 bases from J; junction bases left unmatched: 11. Germline V gene data show CDR1 as GEAIGNYY and CDR2 as EKD. The CDR3 sequence is CACDTVGDKGSGSWDTRQMFF. CDR3 DNA: TGTGCCTGTGACACCGTGGGGGATAAAGGCTCGGGCTCCTGGGACACCCGACAGATGTTTTTC.

This clone was detected only a few times. The gene calls are TRDV2 and TRDJ1; 13 nucleotides align to TRDD3. Germline V gene lookup returns CDR1 GEAIGNYY and CDR2 EKD. CDR3 length equals 14 residues. The V and J ends lost 2 bases and 7 bases, in that order; junction bases with no gene match: 3. The CDR3 region is CACDKLGDTGKLIF. DNA for the CDR3: TGTGCCTGTGACAAACTGGGGGATACGGGTAAACTCATCTTT.

About this clone: Other DNA sequences in this specimen translate into the identical CDR3. The chain uses TRDV2 and TRDJ3, with 8 bases aligning to TRDD3. The germline gives CDR1 GEAIGNYY, CDR2 EKD. V gave up 1 base and J gave up 0 bases; unmatched junction bases: 7. The CDR3 is 19 amino acids. CDR3 in amino acids: CACDTAGGPTSWDTRQMFF. The CDR3 bases are TGTGCCTGTGACACTGCTGGGGGACCTACCTCCTGGGACACCCGACAGATGTTTTTC.

This clone was seen only a few times. Given a far larger clone just one base away, this is likely a sequencing read error. The chain links TRDV2 to TRDJ1, with D maybe TRDD3 (5 bases). Germline CDR1 and CDR2: GEAIGNYY and EKD. The CDR3 totals 15 residues. The V and J ends lost 3 bases and 0 bases respectively, with 13 bases between them. The CDR3 DNA is TGTGCCTGTGACCCATGGGGACCGCACACCGATAAACTCATCTTT. Its translation: CACDPWGPHTDKLIF.

There are a few counts of this clone. The CDR3, as DNA: TGTGCCTGTGACACCGTTTCTGGGGGATTAAACACCGATAAACTCATCTTT. Its translation: CACDTVSGGLNTDKLIF. V and J are TRDV2 and TRDJ1; 9 bases are a match to TRDD3. The germline V gene encodes CDR1 GEAIGNYY and CDR2 EKD. The CDR3 extends over 17 amino acids. V lost 0 bases, J lost 0 bases, and 7 bases stayed unmatched.

The CDR3: CACDTVPLGDTLADKLIF. The CDR3, as DNA: TGTGCCTGTGACACCGTGCCGCTGGGGGATACGTTGGCCGATAAACTCATCTTT. J is TRDJ1 and V is TRDV2; TRDD3 agrees at 12 bases. V lost 0 bases, J lost 3 bases, and 10 bases stayed unmatched. The CDR3 runs to 18 residues. Germline CDR1 reads GEAIGNYY; CDR2 reads EKD.

This clone has more than one count but fewer than ten. The J gene is TRDJ1, the V gene TRDV2, with 13 positions matching TRDD3. V gave up 0 bases and J gave up 8 bases; unmatched junction bases: 8. The germline V gene has CDR1 GEAIGNYY and CDR2 EKD. This CDR3 has 16 amino acids. CDR3 nucleotide sequence: TGTGCCTGTGACACCATACTTACTGGGGGATACGCAAAACTCATCTTT. It translates to CACDTILTGGYAKLIF.

The V call is TRDV2, the J call TRDJ1, with 9 bases matching TRDD3. The J segment lost 2 bases and the V segment lost 2 bases, leaving 2 bases of the junction unmatched. CDR1 is GEAIGNYY, CDR2 EKD, per germline. The CDR3 runs 14 residues. CDR3 DNA: TGTGCCTGTGACAAACTGGGGGAGACCGATAAACTCATCTTT. The encoded protein is CACDKLGETDKLIF.

This rearrangement joins TRDV1 to TRDJ1; possible D gene TRDD3, 5 bases. V lost 10 bases and J lost 3, with 24 bases in between. The germline V gene encodes CDR1 TSWWSYY and CDR2 QGS. This CDR3 comprises 16 residues. As DNA, the CDR3 is TGTGCTCGCGGCAGGAGGGGGCGGGATTTCGCCGATAAACTCATCTTT. Protein sequence: CARGRRGRDFADKLIF.